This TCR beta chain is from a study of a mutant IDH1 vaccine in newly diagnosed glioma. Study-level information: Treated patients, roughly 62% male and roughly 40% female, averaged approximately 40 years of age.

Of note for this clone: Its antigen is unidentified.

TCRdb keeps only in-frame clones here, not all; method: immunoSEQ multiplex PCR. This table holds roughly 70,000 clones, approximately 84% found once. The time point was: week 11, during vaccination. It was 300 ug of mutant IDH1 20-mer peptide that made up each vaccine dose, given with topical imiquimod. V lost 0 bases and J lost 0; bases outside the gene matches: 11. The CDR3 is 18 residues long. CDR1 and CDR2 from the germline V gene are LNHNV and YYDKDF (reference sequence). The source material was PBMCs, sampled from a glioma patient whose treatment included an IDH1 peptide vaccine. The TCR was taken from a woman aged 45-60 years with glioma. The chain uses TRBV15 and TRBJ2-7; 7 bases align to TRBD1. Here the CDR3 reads CATSRESAGGRFSYEQYF. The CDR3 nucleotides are TGTGCCACCAGCAGAGAATCGGCAGGGGGAAGGTTCTCCTACGAGCAGTACTTC.